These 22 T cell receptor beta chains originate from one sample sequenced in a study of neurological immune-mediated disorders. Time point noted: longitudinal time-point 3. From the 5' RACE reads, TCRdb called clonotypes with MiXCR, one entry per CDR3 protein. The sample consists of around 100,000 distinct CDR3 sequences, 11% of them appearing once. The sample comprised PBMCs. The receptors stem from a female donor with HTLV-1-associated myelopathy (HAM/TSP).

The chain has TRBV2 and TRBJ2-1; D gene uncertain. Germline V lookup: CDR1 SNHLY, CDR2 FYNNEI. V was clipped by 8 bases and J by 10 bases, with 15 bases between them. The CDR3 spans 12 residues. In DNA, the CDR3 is TGTGCCAGCGGTAAGGTAATAGACGAGCAGTTCTTC. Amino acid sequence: CASGKVIDEQFF.

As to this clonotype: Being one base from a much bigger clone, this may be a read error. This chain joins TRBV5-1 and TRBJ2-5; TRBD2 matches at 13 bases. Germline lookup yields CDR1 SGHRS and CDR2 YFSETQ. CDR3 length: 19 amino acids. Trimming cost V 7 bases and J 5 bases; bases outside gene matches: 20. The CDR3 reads CASRPGGTSGVSFGETQYF. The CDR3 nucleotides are TGCGCCAGCCGTCCCGGGGGGACTAGCGGGGTATCGTTTGGTGAGACCCAGTACTTC.

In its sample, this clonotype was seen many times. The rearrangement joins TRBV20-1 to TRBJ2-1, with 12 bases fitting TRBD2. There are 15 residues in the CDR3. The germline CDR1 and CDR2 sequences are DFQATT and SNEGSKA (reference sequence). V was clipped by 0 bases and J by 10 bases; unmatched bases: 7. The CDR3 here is CSARDLAGGRREQFF. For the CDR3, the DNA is TGCAGTGCTAGAGATCTAGCGGGGGGGCGACGGGAGCAGTTCTTC.

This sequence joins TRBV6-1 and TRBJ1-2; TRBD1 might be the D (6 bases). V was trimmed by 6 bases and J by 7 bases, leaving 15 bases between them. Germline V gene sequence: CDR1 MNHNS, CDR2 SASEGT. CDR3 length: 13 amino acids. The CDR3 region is CASRTAGQPGYTF. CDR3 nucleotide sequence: TGTGCCAGCAGAACTGCGGGACAACCTGGCTACACCTTC.

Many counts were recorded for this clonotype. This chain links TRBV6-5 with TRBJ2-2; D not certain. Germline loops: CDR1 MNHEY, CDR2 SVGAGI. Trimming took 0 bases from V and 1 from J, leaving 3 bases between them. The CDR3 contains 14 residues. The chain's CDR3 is CASSYSWNTGELFF. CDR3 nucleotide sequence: TGTGCCAGCAGTTACTCGTGGAACACCGGGGAGCTGTTTTTT.

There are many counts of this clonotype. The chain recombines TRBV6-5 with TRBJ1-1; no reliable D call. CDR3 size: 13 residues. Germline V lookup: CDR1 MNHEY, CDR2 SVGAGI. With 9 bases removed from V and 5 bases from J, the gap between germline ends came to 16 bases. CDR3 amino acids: CASSFMGGTEAFF. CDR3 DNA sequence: TGTGCCAGTAGCTTCATGGGTGGGACTGAAGCTTTCTTT.

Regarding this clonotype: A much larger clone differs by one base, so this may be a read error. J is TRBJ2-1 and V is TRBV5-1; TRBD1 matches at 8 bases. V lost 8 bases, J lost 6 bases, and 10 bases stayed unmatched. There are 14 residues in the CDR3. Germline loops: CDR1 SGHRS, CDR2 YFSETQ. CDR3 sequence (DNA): TGCGCCAGTGCCAGACAGGGGACAGTCAATGAGCAGTTCTTC. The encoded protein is CASARQGTVNEQFF.

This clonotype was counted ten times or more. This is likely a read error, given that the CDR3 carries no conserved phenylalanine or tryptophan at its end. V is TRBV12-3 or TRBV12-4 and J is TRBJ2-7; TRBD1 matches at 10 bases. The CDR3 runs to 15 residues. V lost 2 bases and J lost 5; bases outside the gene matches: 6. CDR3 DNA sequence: TGTGCCAGCAGTTTAATCGGGACAGGGGACCACGAGCAGTACTTA. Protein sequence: CASSLIGTGDHEQYL.

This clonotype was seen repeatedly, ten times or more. The CDR3 sequence: CSAHDFPSSYEQYF. CDR3 sequence (DNA): TGCAGTGCCCATGACTTTCCATCCTCCTACGAGCAGTACTTC. This rearrangement joins TRBV20-1 to TRBJ2-7; D unclear. Trimming removed 6 bases at V and 0 bases at J, with 15 bases between. Germline V CDR1 and CDR2: DFQATT, SNEGSKA (reference sequence). This CDR3 has 14 residues.

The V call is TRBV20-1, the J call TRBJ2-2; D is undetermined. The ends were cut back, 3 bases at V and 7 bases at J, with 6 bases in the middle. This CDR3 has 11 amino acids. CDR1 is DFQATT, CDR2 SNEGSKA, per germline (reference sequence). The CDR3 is CSARSHGELFF. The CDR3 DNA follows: TGCAGTGCTAGGTCACACGGGGAGCTGTTTTTT.

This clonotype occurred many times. CDR3 sequence (DNA): TGTGCCAGTCTGGCAAGAAATACTGAAAAACTGTTTTTT. Translated, it gives CASLARNTEKLFF. This rearrangement joins TRBV12-3 or TRBV12-4 to TRBJ1-4; D ambiguous. Trimming took 9 bases from V and 7 from J, leaving 15 bases between them. This CDR3 is built from 13 residues.

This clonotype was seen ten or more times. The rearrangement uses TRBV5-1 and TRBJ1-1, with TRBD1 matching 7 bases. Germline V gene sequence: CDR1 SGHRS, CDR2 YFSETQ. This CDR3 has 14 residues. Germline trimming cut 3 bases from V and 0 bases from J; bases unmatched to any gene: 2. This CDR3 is CASSSGQMNTEAFF. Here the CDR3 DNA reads TGCGCCAGCAGCTCGGGACAGATGAACACTGAAGCTTTCTTT.

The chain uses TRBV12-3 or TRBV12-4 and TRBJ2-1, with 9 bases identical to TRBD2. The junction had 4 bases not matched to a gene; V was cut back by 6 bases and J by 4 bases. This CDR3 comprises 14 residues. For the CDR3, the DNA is TGTGCCAGCAGAGCTAGCGGGGTATACAATGAGCAGTTCTTC. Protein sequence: CASRASGVYNEQFF.

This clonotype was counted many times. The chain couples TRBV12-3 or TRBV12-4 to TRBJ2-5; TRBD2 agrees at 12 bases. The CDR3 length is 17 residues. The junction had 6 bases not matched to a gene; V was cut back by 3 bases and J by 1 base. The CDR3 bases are TGTGCCAGCAGTTTGCTAGGACTAGCGGGGTCCCAAGAGACCCAGTACTTC. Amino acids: CASSLLGLAGSQETQYF.

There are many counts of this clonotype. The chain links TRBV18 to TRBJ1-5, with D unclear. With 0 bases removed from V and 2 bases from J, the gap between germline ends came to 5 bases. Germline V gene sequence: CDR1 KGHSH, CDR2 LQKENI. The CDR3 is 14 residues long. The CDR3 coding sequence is TGTGCCAGCTCACCACCGACGGGCAATCAGCCCCAGCATTTT. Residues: CASSPPTGNQPQHF.

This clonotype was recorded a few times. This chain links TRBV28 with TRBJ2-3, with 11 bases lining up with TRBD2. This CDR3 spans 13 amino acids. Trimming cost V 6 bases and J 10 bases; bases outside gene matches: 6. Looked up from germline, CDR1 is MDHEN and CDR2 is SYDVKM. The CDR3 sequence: CASSPTSGGSQYF. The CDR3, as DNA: TGTGCCAGCAGCCCCACTAGCGGGGGATCGCAGTATTTT.

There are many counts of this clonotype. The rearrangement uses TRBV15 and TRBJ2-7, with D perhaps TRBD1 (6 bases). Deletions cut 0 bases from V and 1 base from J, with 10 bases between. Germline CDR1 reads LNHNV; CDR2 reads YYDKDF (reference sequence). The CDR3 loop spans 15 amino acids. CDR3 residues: CATSRDYRASYEQYF. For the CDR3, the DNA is TGTGCCACCAGCAGAGATTACAGGGCGTCCTACGAGCAGTACTTC.

For the CDR3, the DNA is TGTGCCAGCAGTCATTCGGCCTACGAGCAGTACTTC. Protein product: CASSHSAYEQYF. The chain joins TRBV3-1 to TRBJ2-7, with D unclear. From germline, CDR1 is LGHDT and CDR2 YNNKEL (reference sequence). V was pared by 6 bases and J by 2 bases, with 8 bases between. The CDR3 extends over 12 amino acids.

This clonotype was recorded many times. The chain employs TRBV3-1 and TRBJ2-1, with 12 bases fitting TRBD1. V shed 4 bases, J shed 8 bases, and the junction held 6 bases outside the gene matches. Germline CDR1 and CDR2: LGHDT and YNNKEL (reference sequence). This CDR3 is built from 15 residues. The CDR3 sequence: CASSPRDRGLDEQFF. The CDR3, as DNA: TGTGCCAGCAGCCCCCGGGACAGGGGGCTGGATGAGCAGTTCTTC.

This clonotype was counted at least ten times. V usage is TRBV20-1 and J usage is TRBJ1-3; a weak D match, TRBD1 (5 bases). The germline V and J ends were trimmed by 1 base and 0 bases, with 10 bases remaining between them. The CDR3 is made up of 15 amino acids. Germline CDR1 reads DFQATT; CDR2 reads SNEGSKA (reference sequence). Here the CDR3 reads CSARVWGISGNTIYF. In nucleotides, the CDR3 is TGCAGTGCTAGAGTTTGGGGCATCTCTGGAAACACCATATATTTT.

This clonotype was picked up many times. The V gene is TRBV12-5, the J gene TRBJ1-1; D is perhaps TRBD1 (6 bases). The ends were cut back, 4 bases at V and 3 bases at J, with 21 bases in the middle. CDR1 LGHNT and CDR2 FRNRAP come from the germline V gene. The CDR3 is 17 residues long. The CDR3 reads CASGYNPDRRWDTEAFF. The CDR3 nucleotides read TGTGCTAGTGGTTATAATCCCGACAGGAGGTGGGACACTGAAGCTTTCTTT.

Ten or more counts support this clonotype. CDR3 sequence (DNA): TGTGCCAGCAGTTTAGGGGACAGGGGGACGGATGAGCAGTTCTTC. Residues: CASSLGDRGTDEQFF. The chain uses TRBV12-3 or TRBV12-4 and TRBJ2-1, with TRBD1 matching over 11 bases. V shed 1 base, J shed 8 bases, and the junction held 4 bases outside the gene matches. The CDR3 spans 15 residues.